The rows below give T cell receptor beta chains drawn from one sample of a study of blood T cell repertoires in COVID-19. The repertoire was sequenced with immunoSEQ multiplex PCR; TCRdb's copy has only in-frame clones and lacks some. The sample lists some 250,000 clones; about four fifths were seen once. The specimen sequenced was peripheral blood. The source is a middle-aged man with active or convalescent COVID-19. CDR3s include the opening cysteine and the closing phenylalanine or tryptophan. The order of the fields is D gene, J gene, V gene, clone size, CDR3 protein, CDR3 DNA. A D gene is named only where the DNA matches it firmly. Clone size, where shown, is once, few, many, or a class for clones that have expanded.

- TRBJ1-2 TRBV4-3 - CASSPSGGASNYGYTF TGCGCCAGCAGCCCCTCGGGGGGGGCATCTAACTATGGCTACACCTTC
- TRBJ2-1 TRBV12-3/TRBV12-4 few CASSRDSYNEQFF TGTGCCAGCAGCCGTGACAGCTACAATGAGCAGTTCTTC
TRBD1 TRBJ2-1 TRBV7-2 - CASSPPGTGGINEQFF TGTGCCAGCAGCCCCCCCGGGACAGGGGGCATCAATGAGCAGTTCTTC
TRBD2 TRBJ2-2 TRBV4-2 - CASSQEAWMGWGLADGTGELFF TGTGCCAGCAGCCAAGAAGCCTGGATGGGTTGGGGACTAGCGGACGGCACCGGGGAGCTGTTTTTT
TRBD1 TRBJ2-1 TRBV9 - CASSTTGASAYNEQFF TGTGCCAGCAGCACTACAGGGGCCTCCGCCTACAATGAGCAGTTCTTC
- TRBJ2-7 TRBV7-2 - CASSLYRVGSYEQYF TGTGCCAGCAGCTTATACCGGGTAGGCTCCTACGAGCAGTACTTC
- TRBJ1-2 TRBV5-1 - CASSLGTPSYGYTF TGCGCCAGCAGCTTGGGGACACCTTCCTATGGCTACACCTTC
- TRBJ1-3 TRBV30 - CAWRDTHLGNTIYF TGTGCCTGGAGGGACACGCACCTTGGAAACACCATATATTTT
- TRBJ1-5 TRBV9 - CASSLGLSNQPQHF TGTGCCAGCAGCCTGGGACTGTCAAATCAGCCCCAGCATTTT
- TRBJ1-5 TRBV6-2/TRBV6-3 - CASSYGQSNQPQHF TGTGCCAGCAGTTACGGGCAAAGCAATCAGCCCCAGCATTTT
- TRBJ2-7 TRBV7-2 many CASRNQGFEEQYF TGTGCCAGCAGGAATCAGGGTTTTGAGGAGCAGTACTTC
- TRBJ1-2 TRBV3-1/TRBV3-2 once CASSSSDRSGYTF TGTGCCAGCAGCTCTAGCGACCGATCCGGCTACACCTTC
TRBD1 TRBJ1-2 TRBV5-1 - CASSLGFVGTGVSGYTF TGCGCCAGCAGCTTGGGCTTTGTGGGGACAGGGGTTTCTGGCTACACCTTC
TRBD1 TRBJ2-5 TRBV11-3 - CASSFSPTGVETQYF TGTGCCAGCAGCTTTAGCCCGACAGGGGTAGAGACCCAGTACTTC
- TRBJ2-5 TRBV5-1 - CASSLSGGKETQYF TGCGCCAGCAGCTTGTCCGGAGGAAAAGAGACCCAGTACTTC
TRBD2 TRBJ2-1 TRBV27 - CASSHLGLYDEQFF TGTGCCAGCAGTCATCTGGGACTATATGATGAGCAGTTCTTC
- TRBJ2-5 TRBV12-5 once CASGPRTGIGFQETQYF TGTGCTAGTGGCCCCCGTACAGGGATTGGGTTCCAAGAGACCCAGTACTTC
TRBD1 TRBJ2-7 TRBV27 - CASRLGQGDYEQYF TGTGCCAGCAGGCTCGGGCAGGGGGACTACGAGCAGTACTTC
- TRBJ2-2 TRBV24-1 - CATSDPPTGRVLNTGELFF TGTGCCACCAGTGACCCACCCACAGGGCGGGTTTTGAACACCGGGGAGCTGTTTTTT
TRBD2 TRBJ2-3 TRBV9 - CASSVGLAGNTDTQYF TGTGCCAGCAGCGTAGGCCTAGCGGGAAACACAGATACGCAGTATTTT
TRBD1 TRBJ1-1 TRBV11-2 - CASRAGQGATEAFF TGTGCCAGCAGGGCGGGACAGGGGGCGACTGAAGCTTTCTTT
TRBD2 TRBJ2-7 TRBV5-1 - CASSPGGAAVYEQYF TGCGCCAGCAGCCCGGGGGGGGCCGCGGTATACGAGCAGTACTTC
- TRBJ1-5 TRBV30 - CAWSGGGLGNQPQHF TGTGCCTGGAGTGGGGGCGGATTGGGCAATCAGCCCCAGCATTTT
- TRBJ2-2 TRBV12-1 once CASSADDSTGELFF TGTGCCAGCAGCGCCGATGACAGCACCGGGGAGCTGTTTTTT
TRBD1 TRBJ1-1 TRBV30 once CAWSDGTGSTEAFF TGTGCCTGGAGTGACGGGACAGGGAGCACTGAAGCTTTCTTT
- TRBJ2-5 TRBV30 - CAWSQTPQQETQYF TGTGCCTGGAGCCAAACGCCGCAGCAAGAGACCCAGTACTTC
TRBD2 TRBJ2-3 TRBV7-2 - CASSLVSGGAADTQYF TGTGCCAGCAGCTTGGTTAGCGGGGGGGCGGCAGATACGCAGTATTTT